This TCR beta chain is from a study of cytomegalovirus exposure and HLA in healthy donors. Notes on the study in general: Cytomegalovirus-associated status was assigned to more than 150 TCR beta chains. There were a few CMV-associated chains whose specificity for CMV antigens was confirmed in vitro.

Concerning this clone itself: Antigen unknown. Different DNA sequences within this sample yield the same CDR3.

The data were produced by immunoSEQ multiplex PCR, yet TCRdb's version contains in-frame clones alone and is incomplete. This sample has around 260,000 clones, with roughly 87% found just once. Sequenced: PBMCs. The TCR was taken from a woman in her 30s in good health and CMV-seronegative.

Here the CDR3 reads CASSLYGSNTGELFF. CDR3 DNA: TGTGCCAGCAGCTTATACGGTTCAAACACCGGGGAGCTGTTTTTT. V is TRBV7-3 and J is TRBJ2-2; D is ambiguous. Deletions cut 2 bases from V and 2 bases from J, with 9 bases between. CDR1 and CDR2 from the germline V gene are SGHTA and FQGTGA. CDR3 size: 15 residues.